This TCR beta chain came from a study of blood T cell repertoires in COVID-19. As originally analysed: How many nucleated cells were present was estimated from reference gene primer amplification. Data came from immunoSEQ multiplex PCR; TCRdb stores just in-frame clones and leaves some out. The V and J calls and clone size were taken over from that table, and D and trimming were inferred from the DNA. The sample carries roughly 150,000 clones, roughly 84% recorded once. The germline CDR1 and CDR2 sequences are LNHDA and SQIVND (reference sequence). This CDR3 has 14 residues. The V end lost 6 bases, the J end lost 1 base, and 12 bases lay between the germline ends.

Sequenced sample: PBMCs or T cells enriched from blood (not recorded which). The clonotype was recovered from a man between 60 and 75 years old who had recovered from COVID-19. V usage is TRBV19 and J usage is TRBJ1-1; D not certain. The CDR3 DNA sequence: TGTGCCAGTAGGATTGAGGGAGCGAACACTGAAGCTTTCTTT. Protein: CASRIEGANTEAFF.